This T cell receptor beta chain originates from a study of regulatory T cells in long-lasting Graves disease (dated by TCRdb to the early 2020s). About the full investigation: Patients with newly diagnosed Graves' disease had been on antithyroid drugs for under 3 months. Patients with persistent Graves' disease were compared with patients with newly diagnosed Graves' disease using TCR sequencing and RNA sequencing of peripheral blood. The study was registered as a clinical trial and conducted in China. A total of roughly 35 samples underwent TCR sequencing, from around 13 patients with persistent Graves' disease and approximately 20 patients with newly diagnosed Graves' disease. On the study overall, not on this receptor specifically: Persistent patients shared more public clonotypes among themselves (more than 2,500) than newly diagnosed patients did (over 900). Peripheral blood alone was examined, since thyroid tissue, which constituted the primary lesion, could not be accessed. The authors noted that the small sample size was a limitation that may lower accuracy. Compared with newly diagnosed patients, persistent Graves' disease patients had lower TCR Shannon entropy and fewer highly expanded clones, which suggests clonal expansion. TRBV28, TRBJ1-2 and TRBJ2-5 were preferentially used in persistent disease, while TRBV20-1 and TRBJ2-1 were favored in newly diagnosed disease. Sequencing and analysis were limited to the TCR beta chain.

The CDR3, cysteine through phenylalanine, is 14 amino acids long. Only CDR3 DNA remains: 42 bases, in frame from the first base. The germline V gene provides CDR1 SGHVS and CDR2 FQNEAQ. Trimming removed 7 bases from V and 5 bases from J, leaving 17 bases between the germline ends. The sample's time point label, decoded: newly diagnosed GD, antithyroid drugs for less than 3 months. For both TCR sequencing and RNA sequencing, RNA was extracted from PBMCs using TRIzol. Graves' disease was diagnosed according to American Thyroid Association guidelines. Recruitment of patients was carried out at an endocrinology department in Xi'an, China. Each patient gave around 9 milliliters of peripheral blood, collected in an EDTA anticoagulant tube. Ficoll Paque Plus density gradient separation was used to isolate PBMCs, and no further T cell sorting was done. An Agilent 2100 Bioanalyzer and agarose gel were used to check RNA quality, and a NanoDrop 2000 was used to measure RNA concentration.

Details on this clonotype: What this receptor recognizes is not known. No much larger clone exists at a distance of one base, and base qualities are not known.

The method was multiplex PCR. The run used an Illumina HiSeq 4000. iRepertoire HTBI primers and Arm-PCR amplification of CDR3 regions were used to construct TCR beta libraries. Before sequencing, the PCR products underwent gel purification. In the authors' own workflow: Across samples, roughly 60 TRBV and 13 to 15 TRBJ segments were identified and used for gene usage analysis of CDR3 amino acid clonotypes. COPE and FqMerger were used to merge the filtered high-quality paired reads into contigs. BLAST was used to align contigs to IMGT TRBV, TRBD and TRBJ reference genes, and CDR3 was defined according to IMGT. Any clonotype with a frequency above 0.1% was counted as a highly expanded clone. Shannon entropy was used to measure repertoire diversity, and the Gini coefficient was used to measure V-J evenness. Public clonotypes were defined as clonotypes shared by more than one individual. The raw public reads went through TCRdb reprocessing: fastp at Q25, MiXCR clone calling, in-frame beta chains kept. Each CDR3 protein appears once, grouped with its most common genes and DNA. TCRdb, not the original authors, processed these V and J calls. The sample data list fewer than 500,000 distinct CDR3 sequences, and around 15% of these were observed just once. The ten largest clones capture 9.5% to 15% of the sample.

A further study also used this sample, focusing on T cells in Graves' hyperthyroidism and ophthalmopathy. That second report states: Graves' hyperthyroidism was defined as stable when no progression to ophthalmopathy occurred over 18 months of follow-up. Hyperthyroidism patients were newly diagnosed, with disease duration under 2 months, and aged 18 to 65 years. The study excluded patients with uncontrolled infections, other autoimmune diseases, pregnancy or lactation. Clinical symptoms, serum thyroxine and TRAb, thyroid ultrasound, and orbital computed tomography formed the basis for the diagnoses. The first round of RT-PCR for the TCR CDR3 was performed with the HTBI primer set and the Qiagen OneStep RT-PCR kit. Blood samples also contained most of the expanded thyroid clonotypes (frequency above 0.001), which suggests that blood repertoires may reflect thyroid immune responses. In cross-validation, a model built on a 13 V-J signature told ophthalmopathy apart from stable hyperthyroidism with approximately 90% sensitivity and around 83% specificity, and in testing the same model reached 80%/75%. During validation, the model predicted progression to ophthalmopathy a median of about 6.3 months ahead of onset, with almost 71% sensitivity and 72.22% specificity. To identify TCR V-J signatures that set the groups apart, the researchers used a discovery cohort of 95 to 100 patients, made up of 40 to 45 with Graves' ophthalmopathy and 55 to 65 with stable Graves' hyperthyroidism. Prospective prediction of ophthalmopathy was tested in an independent validation cohort consisting of 18 to 20 hyperthyroidism patients and about 17 patients who later progressed to ophthalmopathy. The roughly 99 discovery patients were divided at random into training and test sets in a 7:3 ratio. In about 6 Graves' hyperthyroidism patients, the study also compared T-cell repertoires from thyroid tissue with T-cell repertoires from blood. Once sampling was done, hyperthyroidism patients were given methimazole at a starting dose of 30 mg daily, whereas ophthalmopathy patients were given high-dose intravenous methylprednisolone. A second multiplex PCR round built the libraries, followed by size selection and purification. The libraries were sequenced on an Illumina HiSeq2000 using paired-end 100 bp reads. SOAPnuke was used to process the raw data, removing reads that contained adapters or uncalled bases, had a mean Phred below 15, or lacked an exact match to the constant primer or identifier. High-quality paired reads were merged with COPE v1.2.5, and unique nucleotide sequences were defined as clonotypes. MiTCR v1.1 was used to align the clonotypes against IMGT TRBV, TRBD and TRBJ reference segments. The analysis included only V-J combinations with a frequency above 0.0001, which together covered 99% to 99.2% of the repertoires. A TCS score was defined as the ratio of F50 (clonal expansion) to E x V (chaos), with BLOSUM62-based TCRdist applied between CDR3 peptides within each V-J. Welch's t-statistics and random forest reduced around 510 V-J features to roughly 13, which were used in a naive Bayes classifier (R e1071). Sample size was not statistically predetermined, and investigators were not blinded to group allocation. TCR Vbeta CDR3 sequencing of 120 to 150 peripheral blood samples (about 45 ophthalmopathy, 70 to 85 hyperthyroidism and roughly 17 progressor patients) is reported in the paper.

The chain employs TRBV7-8 and TRBJ2-5; matching of 6 bases hints at TRBD1 as the D gene. This clonotype originated in a man aged 40-49 years with Graves disease. Donor details come from another sample of the same person, matched by shared clones. Sequences were derived from peripheral blood mononuclear cells (PBMCs), sampled at new diagnosis, from a patient treated with antithyroid drugs. The CDR3 region: CASNPTGTRETQYF. The bases are TGTGCCAGCAACCCCACCGGGACAAGGGAGACCCAGTACTTC.